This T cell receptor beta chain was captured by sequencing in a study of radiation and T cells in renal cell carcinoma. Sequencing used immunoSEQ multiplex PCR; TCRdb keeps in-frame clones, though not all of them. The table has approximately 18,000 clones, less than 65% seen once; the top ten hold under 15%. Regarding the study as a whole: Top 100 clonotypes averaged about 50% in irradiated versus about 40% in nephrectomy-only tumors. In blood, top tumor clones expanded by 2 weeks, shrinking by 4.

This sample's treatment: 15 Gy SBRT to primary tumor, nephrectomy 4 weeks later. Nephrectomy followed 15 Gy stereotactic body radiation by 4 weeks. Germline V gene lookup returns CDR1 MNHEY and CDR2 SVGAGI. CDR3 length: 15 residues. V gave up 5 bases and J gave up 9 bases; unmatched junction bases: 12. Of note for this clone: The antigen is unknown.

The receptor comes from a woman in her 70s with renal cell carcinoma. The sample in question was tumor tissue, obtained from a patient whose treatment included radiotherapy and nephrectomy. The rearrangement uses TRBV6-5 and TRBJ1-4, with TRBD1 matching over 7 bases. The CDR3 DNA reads TGTGCCAGCAGTCGATGGACAGGTCCAAATCAAAAACTGTTTTTT. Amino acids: CASSRWTGPNQKLFF.